These 19 T cell receptor beta chains were sequenced from one sample in a study of blood T cell repertoires in COVID-19. Generated by immunoSEQ multiplex PCR, the TCRdb table keeps only in-frame clones and is missing some. This table holds more than 150,000 clones, roughly 84% found once. The sequenced material came from PBMCs or T cells enriched from blood (not recorded which). The receptors were gathered from a woman aged 45-65 years who had recovered from COVID-19.

The chain has TRBV4-1 and TRBJ2-7; 8 nucleotides agree with TRBD2. The length of the CDR3 is 19 residues. Germline trimming cut 0 bases from V and 4 bases from J; bases unmatched to any gene: 17. CDR1 MGHRA and CDR2 YSYEKL come from the germline V gene. This CDR3 reads CASSQDSPSGLWPGYEQYF. CDR3 bases: TGCGCCAGCAGCCAAGATTCCCCTAGCGGGTTATGGCCGGGGTACGAGCAGTACTTC.

The chain couples TRBV4-1 to TRBJ2-3; 12 positions agree with TRBD1. CDR1 is MGHRA, CDR2 YSYEKL, per germline. V was pared by 1 base and J by 6 bases, with 8 bases of the junction left unmatched. This CDR3 has 17 residues. Here the CDR3 DNA reads TGCGCCAGCAGCCAAGTTACTGGGACAGGGGGCAAGGATACGCAGTATTTT. It yields the protein CASSQVTGTGGKDTQYF.

CDR3 sequence (DNA): TGTGCCAGCAGCCAGAATCAGCTTCAGCGGGAGTTCTTC. It is translated as CASSQNQLQREFF. This chain connects TRBV11-3 to TRBJ2-1, with a weak D call TRBD2 (6 bases). V gave up 5 bases and J gave up 14 bases, with 19 bases separating them. Germline values: CDR1 SGHNT, CDR2 YENEEA. This CDR3 has 13 residues. Looking up the rest from reference TRBV11-3 and TRBJ2-1 gives the full variable domain: EAGVVQSPRYKIIEKKQPVAFWCNPISGHNTLYWYLQNLGQGPELLIRYENEEAVDDSQLPKDRFSAERLKGVDSTLKIQPAELGDSAVYLCASSQNQLQREFFGPGTRLTVL.

This clone was seen more than once but under ten times. V is TRBV19 and J is TRBJ1-2; no reliable D call. This CDR3 comprises 11 residues. The V end was cut by 10 bases, the J end by 6 bases, with 12 bases between. Looked up from germline, CDR1 is LNHDA and CDR2 is SQIVND (reference sequence). CDR3 amino acids: CATRSNNGYTF. The CDR3, as DNA: TGTGCCACTCGTTCCAACAATGGCTACACCTTC.

This chain links TRBV7-9 with TRBJ1-2; 7 bases fit TRBD1. Germline trimming cut 5 bases from V and 3 bases from J; bases unmatched to any gene: 6. CDR1 and CDR2 (germline): SEHNR, FQNEAQ (reference sequence). CDR3 length: 14 amino acids. The CDR3 protein is CASSPGTDYYGYTF. CDR3 coding DNA: TGTGCCAGCAGCCCTGGGACAGACTACTATGGCTACACCTTC.

The chain has TRBV2 and TRBJ1-2, with D unclear. CDR1 is SNHLY, CDR2 FYNNEI, per germline. V was cut by 6 bases and J by 4 bases, with 9 bases left in between. The CDR3 is 12 amino acids. The CDR3 sequence: CASSSQVYGYTF. In DNA form, the CDR3 reads TGTGCCAGCAGCAGTCAGGTCTATGGCTACACCTTC.

This chain joins TRBV28 and TRBJ2-1; 7 bases map to TRBD2. The junction had 7 bases not matched to a gene; V was cut back by 6 bases and J by 2 bases. The CDR3 sequence is 15 residues long. Germline loops: CDR1 MDHEN, CDR2 SYDVKM. The CDR3 here is CASRGLGGTYNEQFF. CDR3 DNA sequence: TGTGCCAGCAGGGGGCTGGGAGGGACCTACAATGAGCAGTTCTTC.

The table lists this clone with a count of one. The germline gene is not matched at one end of the junction; a read error may be the cause. V gene TRBV11-2 combines with J gene TRBJ2-1; D not resolved. This CDR3 comprises 14 residues. Germline V CDR1 and CDR2: SGHAT, FQNNGV. The CDR3 nucleotides are TGTGCCAGCACCTTAGGGCGGTCCTACAATGAGCAGTTCTTC. Encoded protein: CASTLGRSYNEQFF.

This chain connects TRBV7-3 to TRBJ2-3; 9 bases map to TRBD2. The CDR3 is 16 amino acids. Germline loops: CDR1 SGHTA, CDR2 FQGTGA. J was trimmed by 3 bases and V by 1 base; bases with no gene match: 5. CDR3 sequence (DNA): TGTGCCAGCAGCTTAATAGCGGGAGAAGGGACAGATACGCAGTATTTT. It yields the protein CASSLIAGEGTDTQYF.

V and J are TRBV2 and TRBJ2-5; TRBD1 matches 9 bases. The germline gives CDR1 SNHLY, CDR2 FYNNEI. CDR3 size: 12 residues. The CDR3 region is CANRGRGETQYF. CDR3 bases: TGTGCGAACAGGGGGCGAGGGGAGACCCAGTACTTC. The full variable domain, its missing parts supplied by reference TRBV2 and TRBJ2-5, is EPEVTQTPSHQVTQMGQEVILRCVPISNHLYFYWYRQILGQKVEFLVSFYNNEISEKSEIFDDQFSVERPDGSNFTLKIRSTKLEDSAMYFCANRGRGETQYFGPGTRLLVL.

As regards this clone: The sample contains more than one DNA sequence encoding this CDR3. The V gene is TRBV11-2, the J gene TRBJ1-6; weak D call: TRBD1 (5 bases). Trimming pared 5 bases from V and 4 bases from J, leaving 9 bases between. This CDR3 contains 14 residues. Per the germline V gene, CDR1 is SGHAT and CDR2 is FQNNGV. In nucleotides, the CDR3 is TGTGCCAGCAGCCGAGACAGTTATAATTCACCCCTCCACTTT. Translated: CASSRDSYNSPLHF.

This clone was counted a few times. This chain joins TRBV6-5 and TRBJ2-3; no firm D call. The CDR3 loop spans 11 amino acids. Trimming left V 6 bases short and J 8 bases short, with 9 bases between. Germline V gene lookup returns CDR1 MNHEY and CDR2 SVGAGI. CDR3 DNA sequence: TGTGCCAGCAGGCTCGGTGTTACGCAGTATTTT. It codes for CASRLGVTQYF.

The CDR3: CASSFSSGANVLTF. CDR3 coding DNA: TGTGCCAGCAGTTTCTCCTCTGGGGCCAACGTCCTGACTTTC. The chain combines TRBV27 with TRBJ2-6; D gene ambiguous. Per the germline V gene, CDR1 is MNHEY and CDR2 is SMNVEV (reference sequence). This CDR3 is built from 14 residues. V was pared by 3 bases and J by 0 bases, with 3 bases between.

The J gene is TRBJ1-2, the V gene TRBV5-1; 8 nucleotides align to TRBD1. After removal of 4 bases from V and 4 bases from J, the junction contained 6 bases not matched to a gene. The CDR3 runs to 14 residues. Looked up from germline, CDR1 is SGHRS and CDR2 is YFSETQ. The CDR3 reads CASSEETGAYGYTF. In DNA form, the CDR3 reads TGCGCCAGCAGCGAGGAGACAGGGGCCTATGGCTACACCTTC. The full variable domain, with the rest looked up from reference TRBV5-1 and TRBJ1-2, is KAGVTQTPRYLIKTRGQQVTLSCSPISGHRSVSWYQQTPGQGLQFLFEYFSETQRNKGNFPGRFSGRQFSNSRSEMNVSTLELGDSALYLCASSEETGAYGYTFGSGTRLTVV.

The V gene is TRBV2, the J gene TRBJ2-7; perhaps TRBD1 as D (6 bases). V lost 5 bases to trimming and J lost 7 bases, with 21 bases between them. The CDR3 covers 15 residues. CDR1 is SNHLY, CDR2 FYNNEI, per germline. The CDR3 region is CASSTHRDNLGEQYF. The CDR3 DNA reads as TGTGCCAGCAGTACTCACCGGGACAATCTTGGGGAGCAGTACTTC.

The chain recombines TRBV14 with TRBJ1-6; 7 bases are a match to TRBD1. With V trimmed by 1 base and J by 9 bases, 0 bases remained unmatched. CDR3 length: 13 residues. Germline-derived CDR1 and CDR2 are SGHDN and FVKESK. CDR3 protein: CASSQAGGSPLHF. CDR3 bases: TGTGCCAGCAGCCAAGCAGGGGGTTCACCCCTCCACTTT.

This chain links TRBV25-1 with TRBJ2-1, with D hard to call. This CDR3 is built from 11 residues. The V end lost 4 bases, the J end lost 4 bases, and 2 bases lay between the germline ends. CDR1 and CDR2 (germline): MGHDK, SYGVNS. The CDR3 protein is CASSVYNEQFF. The CDR3, as DNA: TGTGCCAGCAGTGTATACAATGAGCAGTTCTTC.

Only a few counts were recorded for this clone. This chain links TRBV7-9 with TRBJ2-1, with TRBD1 matching 7 bases. The CDR3 has 16 amino acids. The J segment lost 3 bases and the V segment lost 4 bases, leaving 9 bases of the junction unmatched. The germline V gene encodes CDR1 SEHNR and CDR2 FQNEAQ (reference sequence). The DNA for the CDR3 is TGTGCCAGCAGCTCAAACAGGGGATATTTCTACAATGAGCAGTTCTTC. It codes for CASSSNRGYFYNEQFF.

The chain employs TRBV7-9 and TRBJ2-1; 10 nucleotides agree with TRBD2. Trimming cost V 5 bases and J 3 bases; bases outside gene matches: 13. The V gene's germline CDR1 is SEHNR and CDR2 FQNEAQ (reference sequence). CDR3 length: 18 amino acids. The CDR3 DNA is TGTGCCAGCAGCCCACTTGGGCTAGCGGGAGCTTTCTACAATGAGCAGTTCTTC. It specifies CASSPLGLAGAFYNEQFF. Supplemented by reference TRBV7-9 and TRBJ2-1, the full variable domain reads DTGVSQNPRHKITKRGQNVTFRCDPISEHNRLYWYRQTLGQGPEFLTYFQNEAQLEKSRLLSDRFSAERPKGSFSTLEIQRTEQGDSAMYLCASSPLGLAGAFYNEQFFGPGTRLTVL.